A selection of T cell receptor beta chains follows, all from one sample in a study of T-cell reconstitution after alpha-beta-depleted transplantation in children. TCRdb reprocessed the PCR reads with MiXCR, giving one entry per CDR3 protein. The data contain 400,000 to 500,000 distinct CDR3 sequences, approximately 11% of them singletons. Sequencing was performed on PBMCs from the stem cell graft donor, taken from the stem cell graft. The source is a human donor who donated a stem cell graft to a child with acute myeloid leukemia. Each CDR3 is given with its conserved first and last residue. The D gene is left open where the match is weak. Rows give clone size only sometimes, using once, few, many, or a class for an expanded clone.

-	TRBD1	TRBV5-1	TRBJ1-1	CASSFRLDRGNTEAFF	TGCGCCAGCAGCTTTCGTCTCGACAGGGGGAACACTGAAGCTTTCTTT
many	-	TRBV29-1	TRBJ2-1	CSGRGRKYNEQFF	TGCAGCGGGCGGGGACGGAAGTACAATGAGCAGTTCTTC
few	TRBD1	TRBV5-5	TRBJ1-6	CASSLRDRGNSPLHF	TGTGCCAGCAGCTTGAGGGACAGGGGTAATTCACCCCTCCACTTT
-	-	TRBV2	TRBJ2-5	CASSPDPGQPTQYF	TGTGCCAGCAGTCCGGACCCTGGACAACCGACCCAGTACTTC
few	-	TRBV4-2	TRBJ1-4	CASSQDWVRGDEKLFF	TGTGCCAGCAGCCAAGATTGGGTCAGGGGCGATGAAAAACTGTTTTTT
-	-	TRBV9	TRBJ1-2	CAISVRTDTNYGYTF	TGTGCCATCAGCGTACGGACAGATACTAACTATGGCTACACCTTC
-	-	TRBV7-2	TRBJ1-1	CASSWVQDTEAFF	TGTGCCAGCAGCTGGGTTCAGGACACTGAAGCTTTCTTT
-	TRBD2	TRBV9	TRBJ2-5	CASSVGPSGIQETQYF	TGTGCCAGCAGCGTAGGTCCTAGCGGGATTCAAGAGACCCAGTACTTC
many	-	TRBV2	TRBJ2-2	CASTQDYTGELFF	TGTGCCAGCACTCAGGATTACACCGGGGAGCTGTTTTTT
few	-	TRBV12-3/TRBV12-4	TRBJ2-7	CASRSRTAPYEQYF	TGTGCCAGCAGGTCGAGGACAGCCCCTTACGAGCAGTACTTC
few	-	TRBV7-2	TRBJ2-5	CASTRRLHGTETQYF	TGTGCCAGCACCAGGCGCCTTCACGGAACGGAGACCCAGTACTTC
few	-	TRBV27	TRBJ1-1	CASAGQNTEAFF	TGTGCCAGCGCTGGACAGAACACTGAAGCTTTCTTT
few	TRBD1	TRBV5-4	TRBJ2-1	CASSPGQGAFEQFF	TGTGCCAGCAGCCCGGGACAGGGGGCGTTTGAGCAGTTCTTC
few	-	TRBV19	TRBJ2-7	CASSIGQPYEQYF	TGTGCCAGTAGTATAGGACAACCCTACGAGCAGTACTTC
many	-	TRBV4-3	TRBJ2-1	CASSPTSDNEQFF	TGCGCCAGCAGCCCGACCAGTGACAATGAGCAGTTCTTC
few	TRBD1	TRBV20-1	TRBJ2-6	CSARAPGTGGYSGANVLTF	TGCAGTGCCAGAGCCCCCGGGACAGGGGGCTACTCTGGGGCCAACGTCCTGACTTTC
few	-	TRBV6-5	TRBJ2-3	CASSYSAGTDTQYF	TGTGCCAGCAGTTACAGTGCGGGTACAGATACGCAGTATTTT
-	TRBD1	TRBV29-1	TRBJ1-1	CSVDTGGMNTEAFF	TGCAGCGTTGATACAGGGGGTATGAACACTGAAGCTTTCTTT
few	-	TRBV6-2/TRBV6-3	TRBJ1-5	CASNDLGRQPQHF	TGTGCCAGCAATGATCTGGGGCGCCAGCCCCAGCATTTT
-	TRBD1	TRBV29-1	TRBJ2-5	CSVNGQGAKETQYF	TGCAGCGTTAATGGACAGGGGGCCAAAGAGACCCAGTACTTC
few	-	TRBV6-1	TRBJ2-4	CASTSGGRGNIQYF	TGTGCCAGCACCTCTGGGGGCCGGGGAAACATTCAGTACTTC
few	TRBD2	TRBV20-1	TRBJ2-7	CSASPSGPIKQYF	TGCAGTGCTAGCCCTAGCGGTCCCATTAAGCAGTACTTC
many	TRBD2	TRBV10-1	TRBJ2-3	CASSERAGGEDTQYF	TGCGCCAGCAGTGAGAGGGCGGGGGGAGAAGATACGCAGTATTTT
few	TRBD1	TRBV7-9	TRBJ1-5	CASSPLGQGSNQPQHF	TGTGCCAGCAGCCCTCTGGGACAGGGATCAAATCAGCCCCAGCATTTT
many	-	TRBV12-3/TRBV12-4	TRBJ1-4	CATHRAANEKLFF	TGTGCCACTCACAGGGCGGCTAATGAAAAACTGTTTTTT
-	TRBD2	TRBV7-8	TRBJ2-1	CASSGSSGGDEQFF	TGTGCCAGCAGCGGATCTAGCGGGGGGGATGAGCAGTTCTTC
many	TRBD2	TRBV12-3/TRBV12-4	TRBJ2-1	CASSLGLLSYNEQFF	TGTGCCAGCAGTCTGGGACTACTCTCCTACAATGAGCAGTTCTTC
few	-	TRBV20-1	TRBJ2-1	CLAPAPNNEQFF	TGCTTAGCTCCAGCACCCAACAATGAGCAGTTCTTC
many	TRBD1	TRBV20-1	TRBJ2-7	CSASLQGAYEQYF	TGCAGTGCTAGTCTACAGGGGGCTTACGAGCAGTACTTC
few	-	TRBV20-1	TRBJ2-5	CSASERSAFGTQYF	TGCAGTGCCTCGGAGCGGAGCGCATTTGGGACCCAGTACTTC
-	TRBD2	TRBV5-1	TRBJ2-1	CASSWGLASDEQFF	TGCGCCAGCAGCTGGGGACTAGCGTCGGATGAGCAGTTCTTC
few	-	TRBV12-3/TRBV12-4	TRBJ2-1	CASSLGGLSNEQFF	TGTGCCAGCAGTTTAGGGGGCCTTAGCAATGAGCAGTTCTTC
few	-	TRBV4-1	TRBJ2-1	CASSFVSPENEQFF	TGCGCCAGCAGCTTCGTGTCCCCCGAGAATGAGCAGTTCTTC
many	-	TRBV12-3/TRBV12-4	TRBJ2-3	CASRIGLLRRNGTDTQYF	TGTGCCAGCAGAATAGGTTTACTTCGCCGAAATGGCACAGATACGCAGTATTTT
-	-	TRBV20-1	TRBJ1-2	CSAIIRDGGLTNYGYTF	TGCAGTGCTATAATCCGAGACGGGGGACTGACTAACTATGGCTACACCTTC
-	TRBD1	TRBV19	TRBJ1-2	CASSPTGDNYGYTF	TGTGCCAGTAGCCCTACAGGGGATAACTATGGCTACACCTTC
many	-	TRBV15	TRBJ2-7	CATSRHRDFYEQYF	TGTGCCACCAGCAGACACCGGGATTTCTACGAGCAGTACTTC
few	TRBD2	TRBV12-5	TRBJ2-3	CASGFRREGTDTQYF	TGTGCTAGTGGTTTTCGGCGGGAGGGCACAGATACGCAGTATTTT
few	-	TRBV19	TRBJ1-5	CATRLRRDSNQPQHF	TGTGCCACCCGACTGCGCAGGGATAGCAATCAGCCCCAGCATTTT
few	-	TRBV10-3	TRBJ1-2	CAISEPIDGYTF	TGTGCCATCAGTGAACCGATAGATGGCTACACCTTC
-	-	TRBV5-6	TRBJ2-7	CASSLDGSYEQYF	TGTGCCAGCAGCTTGGACGGATCCTACGAGCAGTACTTC
many	TRBD2	TRBV9	TRBJ2-4	CASSPSGGNIQYF	TGTGCCAGCAGCCCCAGCGGGGGGAACATTCAGTACTTC
-	-	TRBV5-1	TRBJ1-1	CASSASSPTASHTEAFF	TGCGCCAGCAGCGCTTCATCCCCCACAGCGTCTCACACTGAAGCTTTCTTT
many	TRBD2	TRBV9	TRBJ2-5	CASSVMSGSTETQYF	TGTGCCAGCAGCGTAATGAGCGGGAGCACAGAGACCCAGTACTTC
few	-	TRBV5-1	TRBJ1-6	CASSLSSGVGSPLHF	TGCGCCAGCAGCTTGTCGTCAGGGGTCGGTTCACCCCTCCACTTT
-	-	TRBV5-1	TRBJ2-1	CASSLGIGLYNEQFF	TGCGCCAGCAGCTTGGGGATTGGACTTTACAATGAGCAGTTCTTC
once	TRBD2	TRBV9	TRBJ2-5	CASSVGPGRRGTPPQETQYF	TGTGCCAGCAGCGTAGGGCCCGGGCGGCGGGGGACGCCACCCCAAGAGACCCAGTACTTC
-	-	TRBV20-1	TRBJ2-7	CSARDLALSYEQYF	TGCAGTGCTAGAGATCTGGCACTTTCCTACGAGCAGTACTTC
-	TRBD2	TRBV3-1	TRBJ2-2	CASSQGWRELGELFF	TGTGCCAGCAGCCAAGGATGGCGGGAGTTGGGGGAGCTGTTTTTT
-	TRBD1	TRBV10-1	TRBJ1-2	CASSDYYKGTGGAADVNYGYTF	TGCGCCAGCAGTGACTATTATAAGGGGACAGGGGGCGCCGCGGACGTCAACTATGGCTACACCTTC
few	-	TRBV7-8	TRBJ2-2	CASSLAGTTTGELFF	TGTGCCAGCAGCTTAGCCGGGACAACTACCGGGGAGCTGTTTTTT
few	-	TRBV7-2	TRBJ2-1	CASSLVVGYEQFF	TGTGCCAGCAGCTTAGTGGTAGGCTATGAGCAGTTCTTC